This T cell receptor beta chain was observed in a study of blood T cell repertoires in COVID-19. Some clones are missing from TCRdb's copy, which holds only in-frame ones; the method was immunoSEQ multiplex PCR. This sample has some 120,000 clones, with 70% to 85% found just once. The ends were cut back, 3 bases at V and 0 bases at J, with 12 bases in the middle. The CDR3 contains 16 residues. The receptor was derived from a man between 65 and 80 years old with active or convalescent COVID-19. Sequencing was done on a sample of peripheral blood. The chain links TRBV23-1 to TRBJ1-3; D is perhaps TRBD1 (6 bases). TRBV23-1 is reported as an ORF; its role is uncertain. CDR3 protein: CASSQPGQISGNTIYF. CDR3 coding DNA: TGCGCCAGCAGTCAGCCGGGACAAATCTCTGGAAACACCATATATTTT.